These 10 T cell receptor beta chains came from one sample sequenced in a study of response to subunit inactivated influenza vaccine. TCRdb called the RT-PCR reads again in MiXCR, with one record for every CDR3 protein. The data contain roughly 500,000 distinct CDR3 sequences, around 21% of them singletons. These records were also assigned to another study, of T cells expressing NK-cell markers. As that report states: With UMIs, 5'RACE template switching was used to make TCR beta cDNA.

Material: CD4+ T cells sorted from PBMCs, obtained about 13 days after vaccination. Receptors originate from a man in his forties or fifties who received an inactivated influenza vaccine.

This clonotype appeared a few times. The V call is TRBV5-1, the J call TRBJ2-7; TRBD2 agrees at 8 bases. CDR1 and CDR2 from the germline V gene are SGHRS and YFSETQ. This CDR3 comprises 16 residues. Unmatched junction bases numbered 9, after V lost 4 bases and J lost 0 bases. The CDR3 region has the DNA TGCGCCAGCAGCATAAGCGGGGGCACCCTCTCCTACGAGCAGTACTTC. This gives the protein CASSISGGTLSYEQYF.

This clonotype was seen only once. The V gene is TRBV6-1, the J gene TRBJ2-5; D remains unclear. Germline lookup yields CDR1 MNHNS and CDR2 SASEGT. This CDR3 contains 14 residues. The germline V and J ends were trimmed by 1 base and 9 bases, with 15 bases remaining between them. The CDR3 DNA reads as TGTGCCAGCAGTGAAGGACCGGACGATATGGCCCAGTACTTC. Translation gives CASSEGPDDMAQYF.

The CDR3 coding sequence is TGCAGTGCTCTGCGGGACAGTAATTCACCCCTCCACTTT. The encoded protein is CSALRDSNSPLHF. V gene TRBV20-1 combines with J gene TRBJ1-6; 7 bases match TRBD1. The J segment lost 6 bases and the V segment lost 5 bases, leaving 4 bases of the junction unmatched. The CDR3 covers 13 residues. Germline CDR1 and CDR2: DFQATT and SNEGSKA (reference sequence).

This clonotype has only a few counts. Here the CDR3 reads CAISDGRRGGTQYF. The CDR3 DNA reads TGTGCCATCAGTGATGGCCGGCGGGGAGGTACGCAGTATTTT. The chain joins TRBV10-3 to TRBJ2-3; weak D call: TRBD2 (6 bases). This CDR3 has 14 amino acids. The germline CDR1 and CDR2 sequences are ENHRY and SYGVKD. Trimming left V 3 bases short and J 8 bases short, with 15 bases between.

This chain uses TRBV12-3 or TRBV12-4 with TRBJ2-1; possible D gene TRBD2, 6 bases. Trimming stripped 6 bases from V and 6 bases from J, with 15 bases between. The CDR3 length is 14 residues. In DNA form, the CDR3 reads TGTGCCAGCAGGTCCACCGGGACTGTCAATGAGCAGTTCTTC. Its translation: CASRSTGTVNEQFF.

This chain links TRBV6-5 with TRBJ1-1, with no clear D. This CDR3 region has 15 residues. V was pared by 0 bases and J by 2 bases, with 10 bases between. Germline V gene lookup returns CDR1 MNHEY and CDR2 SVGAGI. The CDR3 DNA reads TGTGCCAGCAGTTACTCCCCCATTGGAAACACTGAAGCTTTCTTT. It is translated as CASSYSPIGNTEAFF.

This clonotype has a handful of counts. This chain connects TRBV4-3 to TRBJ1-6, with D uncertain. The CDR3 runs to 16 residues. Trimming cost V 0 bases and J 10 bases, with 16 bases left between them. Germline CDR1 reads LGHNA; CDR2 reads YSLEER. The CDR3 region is CASSQDLGGSWSPLHF. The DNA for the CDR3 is TGCGCCAGCAGCCAAGATCTGGGAGGGAGTTGGTCACCCCTCCACTTT.

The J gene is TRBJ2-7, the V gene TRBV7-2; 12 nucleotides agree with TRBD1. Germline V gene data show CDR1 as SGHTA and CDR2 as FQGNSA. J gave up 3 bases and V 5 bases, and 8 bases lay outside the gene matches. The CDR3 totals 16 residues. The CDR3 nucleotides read TGTGCCAGCAGCCCGTCCGGGACAGGGGGCATCTACGAGCAGTACTTC. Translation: CASSPSGTGGIYEQYF. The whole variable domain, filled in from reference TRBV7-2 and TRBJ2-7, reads GAGVSQSPSNKVTEKGKDVELRCDPISGHTALYWYRQSLGQGLEFLIYFQGNSAPDKSGLPSDRFSAERTGGSVSTLTIQRTQQEDSAVYLCASSPSGTGGIYEQYFGPGTRLTVT.

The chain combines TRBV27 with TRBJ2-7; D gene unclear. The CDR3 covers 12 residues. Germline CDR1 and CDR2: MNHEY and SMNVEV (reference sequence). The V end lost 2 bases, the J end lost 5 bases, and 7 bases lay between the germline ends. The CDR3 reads CASSLRANEQYF. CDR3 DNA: TGTGCCAGCAGTTTAAGGGCAAACGAGCAGTACTTC.

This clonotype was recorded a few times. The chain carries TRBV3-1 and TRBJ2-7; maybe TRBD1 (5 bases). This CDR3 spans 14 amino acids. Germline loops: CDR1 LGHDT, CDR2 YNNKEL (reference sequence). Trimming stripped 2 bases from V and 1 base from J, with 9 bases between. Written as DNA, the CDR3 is TGTGCCAGCAGCCAACCTGACAGATCCTACGAGCAGTACTTC. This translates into CASSQPDRSYEQYF.